This is a list of T cell receptor beta chains from one sample in a study of graft-versus-host responses after intestinal transplantation. This table comes from immunoSEQ multiplex PCR, and its TCRdb copy is limited to in-frame clones, with some not included. The data hold some 96,000 clones, with over 75% observed a single time. Sample: PBMCs, taken about 440 days after intestinal transplant. These receptors all come from a human patient who received an intestinal transplant, so some T cells may come from the graft donor. Each CDR3 is given with its conserved first and last residue. A D gene is named only where the DNA matches it firmly. Size values are once, few and many counts, or a class for expanded clones, and some rows have none.

len	abundance	j_gene	d_gene	v_gene	CDR3aa	CDR3nt
14	.	TRBJ1-5	.	TRBV19	CASNGGQLNQPQHF	TGTGCCAGTAATGGAGGACAGCTCAATCAGCCCCAGCATTTT
17	.	TRBJ2-7	TRBD1	TRBV19	CASTGCSPGQPTYERYF	TGTGCCAGTACGGGGTGCTCTCCGGGACAGCCTACCTACGAGCGGTACTTC
13	.	TRBJ1-2	.	TRBV5-1	CASSLDAVYGYTF	TGCGCCAGCAGCTTGGATGCAGTCTATGGCTACACCTTC
15	.	TRBJ1-4	.	TRBV6-5	CASSYSDGVCEKLFF	TGTGCCAGCAGTTACTCAGACGGGGTGTGTGAAAAACTGTTTTTT
16	.	TRBJ2-7	TRBD1	TRBV2	CASVSTGTGFISEQYF	TGTGCCAGCGTATCGACCGGGACAGGGTTTATCAGCGAGCAGTACTTC
14	.	TRBJ1-2	.	TRBV6-5	CASSYGTQNYGYTF	TGTGCCAGCAGTTACGGCACACAGAACTATGGCTACACCTTC
14	.	TRBJ2-5	TRBD2	TRBV6-6	CASRLGGSQETQYF	TGTGCCAGCAGGTTGGGGGGGTCCCAAGAGACCCAGTACTTC
15	.	TRBJ1-5	.	TRBV19	CASNPTGVPVQPQHF	TGTGCCAGTAACCCGACAGGTGTCCCGGTTCAGCCCCAGCATTTT
16	.	TRBJ2-7	.	TRBV12-1	CASSFPPGALLYEQYF	TGTGCCAGCAGCTTTCCCCCGGGAGCACTCCTCTACGAGCAGTACTTC
16	.	TRBJ2-2	TRBD1	TRBV18	CASSPNRGSNTGELFF	TGTGCCAGCTCACCGAACAGGGGCTCTAACACCGGGGAGCTGTTTTTT
15	.	TRBJ2-1	.	TRBV7-6	CASSFTGSSYNEQFF	TGTGCCAGCAGCTTCACAGGGAGCTCCTACAATGAGCAGTTCTTC
14	.	TRBJ2-5	.	TRBV5-1	CASSRGSSQETQYF	TGCGCCAGCAGCCGTGGTAGCTCCCAAGAGACCCAGTACTTC
14	.	TRBJ2-5	TRBD2	TRBV5-6	CASSLGLAVETQYF	TGTGCCAGCAGCTTGGGACTAGCCGTAGAGACCCAGTACTTC
16	.	TRBJ2-4	.	TRBV6-6	CASSYSDPGAKNIQYF	TGTGCCAGCAGTTACTCGGACCCCGGGGCCAAAAACATTCAGTACTTC
16	.	TRBJ2-1	.	TRBV5-4	CASSLGGMSSYNEQFF	TGTGCCAGCAGCTTGGGGGGGATGAGCTCCTACAATGAGCAGTTCTTC
13	.	TRBJ2-1	.	TRBV7-8	CASSLAALGEQFF	TGTGCCAGCAGCTTAGCGGCCCTAGGGGAGCAGTTCTTC
16	.	TRBJ2-7	TRBD1	TRBV5-6	CASSSGTALYSYEQYF	TGTGCCAGCAGCTCTGGGACAGCCCTTTACTCCTACGAGCAGTACTTC
15	.	TRBJ1-1	.	TRBV11-3	CASSPRENMNTEAFF	TGTGCCAGCAGCCCCCGGGAGAACATGAACACTGAAGCTTTCTTT
16	.	TRBJ1-5	TRBD1	TRBV7-6	CASSEFAGTGNQPQHF	TGTGCCAGCAGCGAGTTCGCCGGGACAGGGAATCAGCCCCAGCATTTT
15	few	TRBJ2-7	.	TRBV4-1	CASSQRWGGDYEQYF	TGCGCCAGCAGCCAGAGGTGGGGAGGCGACTACGAGCAGTACTTC
16	.	TRBJ1-5	.	TRBV2	CASSDHSGYSNQPQHF	TGTGCCAGCAGTGATCACAGCGGCTATAGCAATCAGCCCCAGCATTTT
14	.	TRBJ2-1	.	TRBV18	CASSPARERNEQFF	TGTGCCAGCTCACCGGCCAGGGAACGCAATGAGCAGTTCTTC
13	.	TRBJ1-1	TRBD1	TRBV5-4	CASRPDRDTEAFF	TGTGCCAGCAGACCGGACAGGGACACTGAAGCTTTCTTT
13	.	TRBJ2-7	.	TRBV5-1	CASSEDPLGEQYF	TGCGCCAGCAGCGAGGACCCCCTGGGCGAGCAGTACTTC
14	.	TRBJ2-1	TRBD1	TRBV7-6	CASSLLTGENEQFF	TGTGCCAGCAGCTTATTGACAGGGGAGAATGAGCAGTTCTTC
16	.	TRBJ2-1	TRBD2	TRBV25-1	CASSEGGGGIYNEQFF	TGTGCCAGCAGTGAAGGGGGCGGGGGGATCTACAATGAGCAGTTCTTC
13	.	TRBJ2-7	TRBD1	TRBV29-1	CSVRTGGNYEQYF	TGCAGCGTCAGGACAGGGGGCAACTACGAGCAGTACTTC
15	once	TRBJ1-5	.	TRBV6-6	CASSYPLGVGQPQHF	TGTGCCAGCAGTTACCCATTGGGGGTCGGCCAGCCCCAGCATTTT
13	.	TRBJ1-1	TRBD1	TRBV6-5	CASSYPGTVSAFF	TGTGCCAGCAGTTACCCTGGGACAGTCTCAGCTTTCTTT
16	.	TRBJ2-4	TRBD1	TRBV7-9	CASSSPDREAKNIQYF	TGTGCCAGCAGCTCACCCGACAGGGAGGCCAAAAACATTCAGTACTTC
12	.	TRBJ2-7	.	TRBV5-6	CASRGGSYEQYF	TGTGCCAGCAGAGGAGGGTCCTACGAGCAGTACTTC
15	.	TRBJ1-1	.	TRBV6-5	CASSSPGHPNTEAFF	TGTGCCAGCAGTTCACCGGGACACCCGAACACTGAAGCTTTCTTT
14	.	TRBJ1-3	.	TRBV7-8	CASSLGPSGNTIYF	TGTGCCAGCAGCTTAGGACCTTCTGGAAACACCATATATTTT
15	.	TRBJ1-2	.	TRBV19	CASSTTGGANYGYTF	TGTGCCAGTAGTACCACCGGAGGAGCTAACTATGGCTACACCTTC
14	.	TRBJ2-5	.	TRBV19	CASSIQGLQETQYF	TGTGCCAGTAGTATACAGGGCCTACAAGAGACCCAGTACTTC